This TCR beta chain was sequenced during a study of cytotoxic CD8 clonotypes in ibrutinib-treated CLL. The CDR3 covers 14 residues. CDR1 is SGHVS and CDR2 is FQNEAQ in the germline V gene. V was clipped by 5 bases and J by 4 bases, with 13 bases between them. Profiled with immunoSEQ multiplex PCR; TCRdb holds only in-frame clones, not every one. The data contain a few hundred thousand clones, about 64% of them singletons. The rearrangement uses TRBV7-8 and TRBJ2-3; no definite D call. The receptor's source is a human donor with chronic lymphocytic leukemia. The sample in question was PBMCs, obtained after 36 months of ibrutinib treatment. The CDR3 region has the DNA TGTGCCAGCAGCCCTGGGCCCCAGGCAGATACGCAGTATTTT. Translated: CASSPGPQADTQYF.